The sequence of this TCR beta chain was determined in a study of blood T cell repertoires in COVID-19. As originally analysed: From reference gene primer amplification, estimates of nucleated cell counts were derived. The assay was immunoSEQ multiplex PCR, and TCRdb's table has in-frame clones only and misses some. V, J and clone size are taken as reported in that table, and D and trimming were inferred from the DNA itself. The data show about 170,000 clones, roughly 86% seen once. The V gene's germline CDR1 is MDHEN and CDR2 SYDVKM. The CDR3 is 14 residues long. V gave up 6 bases and J gave up 3 bases, with 14 bases separating them.

The sample taken for sequencing was peripheral blood. The chain employs TRBV28 and TRBJ1-2; D remains unclear. The TCR was taken from a man between 65 and 79 years old with acute or convalescent COVID-19. The CDR3: CASSPSGFDYGYTF. CDR3 nucleotides: TGTGCCAGCAGCCCTTCGGGATTTGACTATGGCTACACCTTC.